This is a list of T cell receptor beta chains from one sample in a study of blood T cell repertoires in COVID-19. The assay was immunoSEQ multiplex PCR, and TCRdb's table has in-frame clones only and misses some. The data show about 190,000 clones, 70% to 90% seen once. The sample was peripheral blood. These receptors were taken from a woman aged 40 to 50 who had recovered from COVID-19. The CDR3 runs from the conserved cysteine through the conserved F or W. The D gene is left open where the match is weak. Size is omitted from some rows. Given values are once, few, many or a class for expanded clones.

TRBJ2-1 TRBV7-8 TRBD2 15 NA CASSWGLAGIHEQFF TGTGCCAGCAGCTGGGGACTAGCCGGGATCCATGAGCAGTTCTTC
TRBJ1-5 TRBV6-5 NA 15 NA CASKRGGFSNQPQHF TGTGCCAGCAAACGGGGGGGCTTCAGCAATCAGCCCCAGCATTTT
TRBJ2-2 TRBV19 TRBD2 16 NA CASRDAGDWYTGELFF TGTGCCAGTAGGGACGCGGGAGATTGGTACACCGGGGAGCTGTTTTTT
TRBJ1-3 TRBV27 NA 15 NA CASSLSAGSGNTIYF TGTGCCAGCAGTTTATCGGCGGGCTCTGGAAACACCATATATTTT
TRBJ1-4 TRBV4-3 NA 14 NA CASSYTGFGEKLFF TGCGCCAGCAGCTATACAGGGTTCGGTGAAAAACTGTTTTTT
TRBJ2-2 TRBV19 NA 14 NA CASSIMGATGELFF TGTGCCAGTAGTATAATGGGAGCCACCGGGGAGCTGTTTTTT
TRBJ1-5 TRBV29-1 NA 14 NA CSVAQDGGNQPQHF TGCAGCGTTGCTCAGGACGGGGGCAATCAGCCCCAGCATTTT
TRBJ1-2 TRBV7-9 TRBD1 15 NA CASTILQGARDGYTF TGTGCCAGCACCATCCTCCAGGGGGCGCGTGATGGCTACACCTTC
TRBJ2-7 TRBV4-1 TRBD2 18 NA CASSQDALAASSSYEQYF TGCGCCAGCAGCCAAGATGCACTAGCGGCCTCCAGCTCCTACGAGCAGTACTTC
TRBJ1-1 TRBV3-1/TRBV3-2 NA 15 once CASSQGPQMNTEAFF TGTGCCAGCAGCCAAGGGCCGCAGATGAACACTGAAGCTTTCTTT
TRBJ2-1 TRBV3-1/TRBV3-2 TRBD2 16 NA CASSPRAGVGGYEQFF TGTGCCAGCAGCCCGAGAGCGGGAGTCGGAGGCTATGAGCAGTTCTTC
TRBJ2-2 TRBV28 NA 13 NA CASSLPNTGELFF TGTGCCAGCAGCCTCCCGAACACCGGGGAGCTGTTTTTT
TRBJ2-5 TRBV7-2 NA 14 few CASSLFSGPETQYF TGTGCCAGCAGCTTATTCTCAGGTCCAGAGACCCAGTACTTC
TRBJ2-3 TRBV5-1 NA 15 NA CASSLAGDRTDTQYF TGCGCCAGCAGCTTGGCCGGGGATCGGACAGATACGCAGTATTTT
TRBJ2-7 TRBV18 NA 16 few CASSPPLGQSSYEQYF TGTGCCAGCTCACCGCCCCTGGGGCAGAGCTCCTACGAGCAGTACTTC
TRBJ2-1 TRBV19 TRBD2 14 NA CASSLREGLNEQFF TGTGCCAGTAGTTTGCGGGAGGGATTAAATGAGCAGTTCTTC
TRBJ2-1 TRBV7-2 NA 17 NA CASSLDVPGALPGRQFF TGTGCCAGCAGCTTAGACGTTCCGGGAGCCCTTCCAGGAAGGCAGTTCTTC
TRBJ2-5 TRBV2 NA 13 NA CASSEARQKTQYF TGTGCCAGCAGTGAAGCGCGCCAAAAGACCCAGTACTTC